This T cell receptor beta chain stems from a study of blood T cell repertoires in COVID-19. Study at large: Acute and convalescent COVID-19 samples came from the United States, Italy and Spain. Sources were T cells, B-cell-depleted T cells, or PBMCs; the material itself was cDNA or gDNA.

In the authors' workflow: Amplification from reference gene primers served as the basis for estimated nucleated cell counts. Method: immunoSEQ multiplex PCR; TCRdb's copy keeps in-frame clones and lacks some. V, J and clone size are those of that table, while D and trimming were read from the DNA. This repertoire shows around 100,000 clones, about 90% found once; its top ten account for about 2%. The specimen was peripheral blood. This receptor was identified in a human donor with active COVID-19. The donor label of this sample is uncertain.

CDR3 DNA: TGTGCCAGCAGTCCCACCTTGGGACAGGGGCGTTATGGCTACACCTTC. It encodes CASSPTLGQGRYGYTF. The chain recombines TRBV27 with TRBJ1-2, with TRBD1 matching 10 bases. Per the germline V gene, CDR1 is MNHEY and CDR2 is SMNVEV (reference sequence). This CDR3 comprises 16 residues. Germline trimming cut 5 bases from V and 5 bases from J; bases unmatched to any gene: 11.